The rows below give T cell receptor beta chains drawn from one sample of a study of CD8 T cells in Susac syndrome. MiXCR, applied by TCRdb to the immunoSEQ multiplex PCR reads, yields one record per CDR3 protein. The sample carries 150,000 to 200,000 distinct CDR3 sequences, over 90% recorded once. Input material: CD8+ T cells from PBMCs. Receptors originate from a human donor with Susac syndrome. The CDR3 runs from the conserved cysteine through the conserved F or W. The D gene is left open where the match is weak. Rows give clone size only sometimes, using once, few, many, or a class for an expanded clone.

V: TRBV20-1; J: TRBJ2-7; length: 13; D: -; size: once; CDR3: CSASLGDTGEQYF; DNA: TGCAGTGCTAGCTTGGGGGACACGGGCGAGCAGTACTTC
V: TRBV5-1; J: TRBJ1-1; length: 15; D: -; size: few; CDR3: CASSPRGPQNTEAFF; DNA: TGCGCCAGCAGCCCCCGGGGACCGCAGAACACTGAAGCTTTCTTT
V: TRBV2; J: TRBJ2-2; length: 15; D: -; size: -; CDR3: CASSEFLVQIGELFF; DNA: TGTGCCAGCAGTGAATTTCTAGTTCAGATCGGGGAGCTGTTTTTT
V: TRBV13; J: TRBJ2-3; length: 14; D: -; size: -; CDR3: CASSLVESTDTQYF; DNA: TGTGCCAGCAGCTTAGTAGAATCCACAGATACGCAGTATTTT
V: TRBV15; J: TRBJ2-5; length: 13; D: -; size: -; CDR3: CATRDKDQETQYF; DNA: TGTGCCACCAGGGACAAAGACCAAGAGACCCAGTACTTC
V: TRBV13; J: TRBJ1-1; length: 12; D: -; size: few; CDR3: CASSPENTEAFF; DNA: TGTGCCAGCAGCCCCGAAAACACTGAAGCTTTCTTT
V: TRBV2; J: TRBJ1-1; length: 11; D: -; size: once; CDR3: CASSDGGEAFF; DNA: TGTGCCAGCAGTGATGGAGGTGAAGCTTTCTTT
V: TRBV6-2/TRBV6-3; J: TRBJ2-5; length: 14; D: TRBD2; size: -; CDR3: CASSLGGVWETQYF; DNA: TGTGCCAGCAGCCTCGGGGGGGTCTGGGAGACCCAGTACTTC
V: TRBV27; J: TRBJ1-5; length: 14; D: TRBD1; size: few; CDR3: CASSAQGGNQPQHF; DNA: TGTGCCAGCAGTGCACAGGGGGGTAATCAGCCCCAGCATTTT
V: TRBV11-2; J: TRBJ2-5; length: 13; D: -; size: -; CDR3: CASKFTGGETQYF; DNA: TGTGCCAGCAAGTTTACAGGCGGGGAGACCCAGTACTTC
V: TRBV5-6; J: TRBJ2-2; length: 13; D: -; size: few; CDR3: CASSLSSTGELFF; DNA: TGTGCCAGCAGCTTGTCTAGCACCGGGGAGCTGTTTTTT
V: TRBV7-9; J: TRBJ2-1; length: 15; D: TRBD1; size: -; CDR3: CASSLSRTGDDEQFF; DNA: TGTGCCAGCAGCTTAAGCCGGACAGGGGACGATGAGCAGTTCTTC
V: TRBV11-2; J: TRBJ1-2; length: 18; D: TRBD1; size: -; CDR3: CASSIQSRTGLIGDGYTF; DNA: TGTGCCAGCAGCATCCAGTCACGGACAGGTCTTATCGGAGATGGCTACACCTTC
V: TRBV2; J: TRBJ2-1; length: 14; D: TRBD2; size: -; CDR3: CASTEQLADNEQFF; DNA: TGTGCCAGCACCGAGCAACTAGCGGACAATGAGCAGTTCTTC
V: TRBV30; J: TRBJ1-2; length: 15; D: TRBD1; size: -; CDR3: CAWSERDREIAGYTF; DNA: TGTGCCTGGAGTGAACGCGACAGGGAAATCGCTGGCTACACCTTC
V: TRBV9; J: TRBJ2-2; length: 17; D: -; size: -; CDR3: CASSTRTGLRVTGELFF; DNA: TGTGCCAGCAGCACTAGGACAGGACTAAGAGTGACCGGGGAGCTGTTTTTT
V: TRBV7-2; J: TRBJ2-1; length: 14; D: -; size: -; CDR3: CASSEMLGDNEQFF; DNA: TGTGCCAGCAGCGAAATGTTGGGAGACAATGAGCAGTTCTTC
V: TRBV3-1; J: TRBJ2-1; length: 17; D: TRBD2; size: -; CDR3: CASSQVAATSGYNEQFF; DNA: TGTGCCAGCAGCCAGGTTGCCGCGACTAGCGGCTACAATGAGCAGTTCTTC
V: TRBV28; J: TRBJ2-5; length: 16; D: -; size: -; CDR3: CASSTSGGPYQETQYF; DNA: TGTGCCAGCAGTACGAGCGGAGGGCCGTACCAAGAGACCCAGTACTTC
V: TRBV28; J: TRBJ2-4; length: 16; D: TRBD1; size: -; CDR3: CASSSPPQGVKNIQYF; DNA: TGTGCCAGCAGTTCCCCCCCGCAGGGGGTCAAAAACATTCAGTACTTC
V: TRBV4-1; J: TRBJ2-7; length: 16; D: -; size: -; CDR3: CASSQEFGASSYEQYF; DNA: TGCGCCAGCAGCCAAGAATTTGGAGCGTCCTCCTACGAGCAGTACTTC
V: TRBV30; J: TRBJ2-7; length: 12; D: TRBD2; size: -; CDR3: CAGTSGTYEQYF; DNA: TGTGCCGGGACTAGCGGAACCTACGAGCAGTACTTC
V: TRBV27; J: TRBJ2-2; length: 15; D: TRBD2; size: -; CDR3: CASRLLAPNTGELFF; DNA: TGTGCCAGCAGGCTACTAGCGCCAAACACCGGGGAGCTGTTTTTT
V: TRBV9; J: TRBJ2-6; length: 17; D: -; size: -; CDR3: CASSVDSDRSGANVLTF; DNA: TGTGCCAGCAGCGTAGACAGTGATAGGTCTGGGGCCAACGTCCTGACTTTC
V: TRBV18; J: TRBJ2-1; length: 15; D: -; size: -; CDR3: CASSPSEGSYNEQFF; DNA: TGTGCCAGCTCACCATCGGAGGGCTCCTACAATGAGCAGTTCTTC
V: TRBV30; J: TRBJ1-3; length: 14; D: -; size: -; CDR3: CAWSLPGLRNTIYF; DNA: TGTGCCTGGAGTCTCCCGGGGCTTCGAAACACCATATATTTT
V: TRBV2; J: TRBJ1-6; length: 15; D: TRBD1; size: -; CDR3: CATMENRGSVSPLHF; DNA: TGTGCCACCATGGAAAACAGGGGGTCGGTTTCACCCCTCCACTTT
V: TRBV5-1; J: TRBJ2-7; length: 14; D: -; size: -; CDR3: CASSVRDTTYEQYF; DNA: TGCGCCAGCAGCGTCCGGGACACTACCTACGAGCAGTACTTC
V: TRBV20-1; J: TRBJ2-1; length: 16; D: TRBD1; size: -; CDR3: CSARPKAGTGYNEQFF; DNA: TGCAGTGCTAGACCGAAAGCCGGGACAGGGTACAATGAGCAGTTCTTC
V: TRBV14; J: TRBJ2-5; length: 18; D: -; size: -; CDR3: CASSQDLGVFGSVETQYF; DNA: TGTGCCAGCAGCCAAGATTTAGGGGTCTTCGGCTCGGTCGAGACCCAGTACTTC
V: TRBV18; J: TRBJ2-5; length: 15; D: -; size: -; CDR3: CASSPPGHPQETQYF; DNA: TGTGCCAGCTCACCCCCCGGACATCCCCAAGAGACCCAGTACTTC
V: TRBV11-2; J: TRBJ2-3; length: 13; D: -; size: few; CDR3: CASSLDGTDTQYF; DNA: TGTGCCAGCAGCTTAGATGGCACAGATACGCAGTATTTT
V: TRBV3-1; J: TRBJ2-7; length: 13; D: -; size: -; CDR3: CASSQDVADEQYF; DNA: TGTGCCAGCAGCCAAGACGTCGCCGACGAGCAGTACTTC
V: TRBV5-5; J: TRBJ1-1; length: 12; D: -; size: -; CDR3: CASSHRAAEAFF; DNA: TGTGCCAGCAGCCATCGCGCGGCTGAAGCTTTCTTT